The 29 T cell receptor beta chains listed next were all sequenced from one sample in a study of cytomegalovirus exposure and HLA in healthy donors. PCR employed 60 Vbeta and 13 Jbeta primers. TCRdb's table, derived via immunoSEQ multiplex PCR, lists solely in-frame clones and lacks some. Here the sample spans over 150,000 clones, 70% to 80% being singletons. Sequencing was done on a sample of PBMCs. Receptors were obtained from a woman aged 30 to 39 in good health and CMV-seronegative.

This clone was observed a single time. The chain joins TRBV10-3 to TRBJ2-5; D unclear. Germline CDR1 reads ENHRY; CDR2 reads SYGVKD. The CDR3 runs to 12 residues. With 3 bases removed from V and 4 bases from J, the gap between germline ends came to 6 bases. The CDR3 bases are TGTGCCATCAGTGACCCCCGAGAGACCCAGTACTTC. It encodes CAISDPRETQYF.

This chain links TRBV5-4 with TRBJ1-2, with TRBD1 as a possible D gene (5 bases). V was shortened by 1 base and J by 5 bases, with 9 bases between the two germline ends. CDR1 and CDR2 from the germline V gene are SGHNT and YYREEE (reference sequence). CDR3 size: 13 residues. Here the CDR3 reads CASSLFDRYGYTF. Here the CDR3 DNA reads TGTGCCAGCAGCTTGTTCGACAGATATGGCTACACCTTC.

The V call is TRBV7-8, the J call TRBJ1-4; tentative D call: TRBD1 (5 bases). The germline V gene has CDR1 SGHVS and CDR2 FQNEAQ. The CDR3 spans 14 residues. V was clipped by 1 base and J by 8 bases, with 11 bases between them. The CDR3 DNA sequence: TGTGCCAGCAGCTTAGGGGGCGGGAACGAAAAACTGTTTTTT. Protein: CASSLGGGNEKLFF.

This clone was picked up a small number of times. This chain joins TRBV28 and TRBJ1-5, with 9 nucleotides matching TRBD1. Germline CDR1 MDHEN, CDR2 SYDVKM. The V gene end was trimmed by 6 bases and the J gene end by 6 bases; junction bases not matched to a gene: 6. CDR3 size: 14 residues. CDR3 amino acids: CASREQGAGQPQHF. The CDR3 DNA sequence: TGTGCCAGCAGGGAACAGGGGGCGGGTCAGCCCCAGCATTTT.

The CDR3 DNA follows: TGTGCCAGCAATACCCCGACAGGGGGGAACTATGGCTACACCTTC. The encoded protein is CASNTPTGGNYGYTF. The chain has TRBV6-5 and TRBJ1-2; 9 bases are shared with TRBD1. Germline V gives CDR1 MNHEY, CDR2 SVGAGI. The CDR3 is made up of 15 amino acids. After removal of 7 bases from V and 2 bases from J, the junction contained 8 bases not matched to a gene.

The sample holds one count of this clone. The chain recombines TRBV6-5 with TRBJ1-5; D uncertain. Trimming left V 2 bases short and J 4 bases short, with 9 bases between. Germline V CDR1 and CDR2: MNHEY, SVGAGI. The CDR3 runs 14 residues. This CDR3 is CASSYEARNQPQHF. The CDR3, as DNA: TGTGCCAGCAGTTACGAGGCTAGGAATCAGCCCCAGCATTTT.

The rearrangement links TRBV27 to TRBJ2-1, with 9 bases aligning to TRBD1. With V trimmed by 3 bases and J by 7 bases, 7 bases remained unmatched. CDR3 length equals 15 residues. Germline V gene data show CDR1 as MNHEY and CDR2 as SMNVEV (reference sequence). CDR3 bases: TGTGCCAGCAGTTTCAGGCCGGACAGGGGTAATGAGCAGTTCTTC. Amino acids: CASSFRPDRGNEQFF.

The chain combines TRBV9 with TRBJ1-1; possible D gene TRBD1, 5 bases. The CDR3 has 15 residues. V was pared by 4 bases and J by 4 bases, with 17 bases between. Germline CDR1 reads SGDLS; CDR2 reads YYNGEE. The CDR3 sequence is CASSPQTVRGTEAFF. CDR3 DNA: TGTGCCAGCAGCCCCCAGACCGTTAGGGGCACTGAAGCTTTCTTT.

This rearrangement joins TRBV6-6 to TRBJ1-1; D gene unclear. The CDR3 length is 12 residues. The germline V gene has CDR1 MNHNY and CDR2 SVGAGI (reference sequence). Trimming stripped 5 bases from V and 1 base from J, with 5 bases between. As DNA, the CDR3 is TGTGCCAGCAGTCCAGGGAACACTGAAGCTTTCTTT. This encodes CASSPGNTEAFF.

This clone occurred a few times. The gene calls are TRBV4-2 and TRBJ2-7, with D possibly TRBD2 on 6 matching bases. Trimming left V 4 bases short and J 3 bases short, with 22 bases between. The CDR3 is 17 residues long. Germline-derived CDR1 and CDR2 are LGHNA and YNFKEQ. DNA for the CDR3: TGTGCCAGCAGCCGTGGGGCGGGGCTGTATGACAACTACGAGCAGTACTTC. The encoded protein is CASSRGAGLYDNYEQYF.

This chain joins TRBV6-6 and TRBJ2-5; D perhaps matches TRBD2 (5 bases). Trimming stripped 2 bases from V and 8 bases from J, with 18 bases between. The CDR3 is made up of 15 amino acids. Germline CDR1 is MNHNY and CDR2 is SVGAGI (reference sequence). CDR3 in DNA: TGTGCCAGCAGTTACACCCGGGAAACCGTTCTAACCCAGTACTTC. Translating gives CASSYTRETVLTQYF.

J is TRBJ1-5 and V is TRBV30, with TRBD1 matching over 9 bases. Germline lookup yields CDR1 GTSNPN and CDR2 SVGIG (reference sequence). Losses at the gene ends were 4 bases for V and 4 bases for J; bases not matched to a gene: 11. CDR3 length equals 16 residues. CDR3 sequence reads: CAWTRRGTGNNQPQHF. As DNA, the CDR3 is TGTGCCTGGACCAGGCGGGGGACAGGGAATAATCAGCCCCAGCATTTT.

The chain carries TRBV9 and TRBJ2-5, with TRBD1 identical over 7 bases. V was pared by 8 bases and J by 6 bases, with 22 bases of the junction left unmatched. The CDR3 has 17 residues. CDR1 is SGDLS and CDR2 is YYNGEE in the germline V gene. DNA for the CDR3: TGTGCCAGGGGGGTCCCTTTCCCGGGACAGCCTGGGAAGACCCAGTACTTC. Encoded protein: CARGVPFPGQPGKTQYF.

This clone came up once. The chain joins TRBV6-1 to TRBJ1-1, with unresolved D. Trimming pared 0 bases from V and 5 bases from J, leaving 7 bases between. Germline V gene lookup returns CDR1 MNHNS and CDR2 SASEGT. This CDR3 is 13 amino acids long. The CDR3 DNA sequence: TGTGCCAGCAGTGAAGCGGGCGTAACTGAAGCTTTCTTT. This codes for CASSEAGVTEAFF.

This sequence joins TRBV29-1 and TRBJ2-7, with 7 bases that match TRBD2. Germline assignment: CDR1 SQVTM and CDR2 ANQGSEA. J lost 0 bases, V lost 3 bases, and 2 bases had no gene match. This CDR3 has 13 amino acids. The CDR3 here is CSVESGDSYEQYF. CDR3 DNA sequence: TGCAGCGTTGAGAGCGGGGACTCCTACGAGCAGTACTTC.

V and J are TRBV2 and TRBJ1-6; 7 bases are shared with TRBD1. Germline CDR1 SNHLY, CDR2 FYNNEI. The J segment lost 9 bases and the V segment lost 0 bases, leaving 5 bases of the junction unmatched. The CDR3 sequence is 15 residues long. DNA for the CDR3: TGTGCCAGCAGTGAAGCCCCAGGGGGGCTTTCACCCCTCCACTTT. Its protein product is CASSEAPGGLSPLHF.

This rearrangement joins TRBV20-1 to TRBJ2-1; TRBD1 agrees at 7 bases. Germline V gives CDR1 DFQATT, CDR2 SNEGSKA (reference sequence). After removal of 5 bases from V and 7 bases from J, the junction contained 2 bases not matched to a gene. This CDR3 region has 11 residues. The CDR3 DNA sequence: TGCAGTGCTCAGACAGGGAATGAGCAGTTCTTC. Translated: CSAQTGNEQFF.

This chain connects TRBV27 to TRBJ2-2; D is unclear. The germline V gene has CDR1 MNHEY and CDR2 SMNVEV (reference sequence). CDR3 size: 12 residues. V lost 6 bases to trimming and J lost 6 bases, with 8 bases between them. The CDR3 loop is CASSLPPGELFF. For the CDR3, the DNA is TGTGCCAGCAGCCTACCCCCCGGGGAGCTGTTTTTT.

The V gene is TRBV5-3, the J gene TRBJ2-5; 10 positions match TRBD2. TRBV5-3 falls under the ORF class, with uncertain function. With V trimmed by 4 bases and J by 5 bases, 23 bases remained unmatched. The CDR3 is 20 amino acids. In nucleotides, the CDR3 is TGTGCCAGAAGCAAACGATACTTATTAGCGGGAGGACCTCGATGGGAGACCCAGTACTTC. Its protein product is CARSKRYLLAGGPRWETQYF.

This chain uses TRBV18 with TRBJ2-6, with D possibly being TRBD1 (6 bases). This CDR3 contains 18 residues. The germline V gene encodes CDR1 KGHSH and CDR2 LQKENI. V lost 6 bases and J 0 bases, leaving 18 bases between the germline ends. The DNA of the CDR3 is TGTGCCAGCTCCCCGACAGGAGCACCCTCCTCTGGGGCCAACGTCCTGACTTTC. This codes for CASSPTGAPSSGANVLTF.

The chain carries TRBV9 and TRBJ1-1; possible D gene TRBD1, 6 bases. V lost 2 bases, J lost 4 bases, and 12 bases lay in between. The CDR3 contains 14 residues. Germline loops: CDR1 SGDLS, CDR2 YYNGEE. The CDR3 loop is CASSVFTGPTEAFF. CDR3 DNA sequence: TGTGCCAGCAGCGTTTTTACAGGGCCCACTGAAGCTTTCTTT.

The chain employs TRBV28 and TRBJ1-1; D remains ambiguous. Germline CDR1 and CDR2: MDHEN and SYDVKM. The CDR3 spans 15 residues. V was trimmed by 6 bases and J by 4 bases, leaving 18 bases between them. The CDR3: CASSPPEAWSTEAFF. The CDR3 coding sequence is TGTGCCAGCAGCCCCCCTGAGGCCTGGAGCACTGAAGCTTTCTTT.

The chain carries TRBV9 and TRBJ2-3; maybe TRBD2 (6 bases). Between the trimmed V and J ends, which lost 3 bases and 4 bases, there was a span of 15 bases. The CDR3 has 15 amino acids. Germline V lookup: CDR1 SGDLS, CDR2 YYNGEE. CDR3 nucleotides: TGTGCCAGCAGCGGGGGACTTGGTCCGGCAGATACGCAGTATTTT. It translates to CASSGGLGPADTQYF.

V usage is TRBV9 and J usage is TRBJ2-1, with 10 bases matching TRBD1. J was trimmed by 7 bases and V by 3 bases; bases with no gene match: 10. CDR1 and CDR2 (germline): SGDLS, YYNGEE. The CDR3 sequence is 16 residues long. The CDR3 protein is CASSERGQGSANEQFF. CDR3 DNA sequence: TGTGCCAGCAGCGAGAGGGGACAGGGGTCGGCAAATGAGCAGTTCTTC.

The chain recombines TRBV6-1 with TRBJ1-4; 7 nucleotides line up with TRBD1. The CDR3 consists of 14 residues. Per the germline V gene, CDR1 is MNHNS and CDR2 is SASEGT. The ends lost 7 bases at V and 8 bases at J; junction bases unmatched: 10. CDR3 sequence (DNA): TGTGCCAGCAAAGGAGACAGGGCTCGGGAAAAACTGTTTTTT. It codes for CASKGDRAREKLFF.

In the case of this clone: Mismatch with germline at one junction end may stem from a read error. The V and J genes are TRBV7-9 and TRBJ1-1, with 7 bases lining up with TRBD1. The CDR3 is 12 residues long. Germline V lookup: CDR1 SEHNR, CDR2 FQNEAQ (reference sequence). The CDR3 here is CSSRGRDTEAFF. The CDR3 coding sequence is TGTTCCAGCAGGGGGAGGGACACTGAAGCTTTCTTT.

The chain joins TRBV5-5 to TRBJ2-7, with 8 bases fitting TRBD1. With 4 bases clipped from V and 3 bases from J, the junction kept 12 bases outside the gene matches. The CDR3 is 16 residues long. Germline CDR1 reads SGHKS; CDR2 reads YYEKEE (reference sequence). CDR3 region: CASSLGLAGGLYEQYF. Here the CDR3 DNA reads TGTGCCAGCAGCCTAGGGCTGGCAGGGGGCCTCTACGAGCAGTACTTC.

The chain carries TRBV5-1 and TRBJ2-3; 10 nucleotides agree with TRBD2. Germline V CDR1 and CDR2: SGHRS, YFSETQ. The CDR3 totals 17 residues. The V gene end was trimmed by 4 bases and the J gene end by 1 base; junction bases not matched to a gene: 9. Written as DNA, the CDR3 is TGCGCCAGCAGCCCCAGGGCTAGCGGGGGTGGCACAGATACGCAGTATTTT. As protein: CASSPRASGGGTDTQYF.

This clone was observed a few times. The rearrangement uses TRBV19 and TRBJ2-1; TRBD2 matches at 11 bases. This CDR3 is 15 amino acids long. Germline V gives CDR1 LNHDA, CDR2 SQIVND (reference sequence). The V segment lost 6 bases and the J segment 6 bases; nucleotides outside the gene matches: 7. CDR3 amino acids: CASSPTSGIGNEQFF. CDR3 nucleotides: TGTGCCAGTAGCCCGACTAGCGGGATAGGCAATGAGCAGTTCTTC.